The rows below give T cell receptor beta chains drawn from one sample of a study of cytomegalovirus exposure and HLA in healthy donors. Data came from immunoSEQ multiplex PCR; TCRdb stores just in-frame clones and leaves some out. This sample carries more than 200,000 clones, over 75% of them seen once, and the ten largest clones take around 12%. The sample comprised PBMCs. These TCRs come from a young man in good health and CMV-seropositive. The CDR3 runs from the conserved cysteine through the conserved F or W. A D gene is named only where the DNA matches it firmly. Some rows mark clone size as missing; the rest say once, few, many or name a class of expanded clone.

>NA|TRBV15|NA|TRBJ2-1
CATSRLSGPYNEQFF
TGTGCCACCAGCAGACTCTCGGGACCCTACAATGAGCAGTTCTTC
>NA|TRBV6-6|NA|TRBJ2-3
CASSSPADTQYF
TGTGCCAGCAGTTCTCCAGCAGATACGCAGTATTTT
>TRBD2|TRBV13|NA|TRBJ2-7
CASSLGRRLAGGEQYF
TGTGCCAGCAGCTTAGGAAGGAGACTAGCGGGAGGCGAGCAGTACTTC
>TRBD1|TRBV27|NA|TRBJ1-2
CASSLEGRGVYGYTF
TGTGCCAGCAGTTTAGAGGGCAGGGGGGTCTATGGCTACACCTTC
>NA|TRBV9|NA|TRBJ2-7
CASSVGRAGEQYF
TGTGCCAGCAGCGTTGGCAGGGCGGGTGAGCAGTACTTC
>NA|TRBV5-1|NA|TRBJ2-7
CASSLAQGAYEQYF
TGCGCCAGCAGCTTGGCTCAGGGTGCATACGAGCAGTACTTC
>NA|TRBV9|NA|TRBJ1-3
CASSVFPGNMENTIYF
TGTGCCAGCAGCGTATTTCCAGGGAATATGGAAAACACCATATATTTT
>TRBD1|TRBV6-5|NA|TRBJ1-1
CASSYSFQGARTEAFF
TGTGCCAGCAGTTACTCTTTCCAGGGGGCACGGACTGAAGCTTTCTTT
>TRBD2|TRBV15|NA|TRBJ2-7
CAVASGSSYEQYF
TGTGCCGTCGCTAGCGGGAGTTCTTACGAGCAGTACTTC
>NA|TRBV6-1|NA|TRBJ2-5
CASSEPWQETQYF
TGTGCCAGCAGTGAACCCTGGCAAGAGACCCAGTACTTC
>NA|TRBV23-1|NA|TRBJ2-7
CASSQTLSYEQYF
TGCGCCAGCAGTCAGACGCTTAGCTACGAGCAGTACTTC
>TRBD1|TRBV2|few|TRBJ2-7
CASSMDRENRQYF
TGTGCCAGCAGTATGGACAGGGAGAATAGACAGTACTTC
>NA|TRBV7-9|NA|TRBJ2-7
CASSPPGGGYEQYF
TGTGCCAGCAGCCCTCCGGGCGGAGGGTACGAGCAGTACTTC
>TRBD2|TRBV29-1|NA|TRBJ2-7
CSVEREGLKSEQYF
TGCAGCGTTGAGCGGGAGGGCCTTAAGAGCGAGCAGTACTTC
>TRBD2|TRBV15|NA|TRBJ2-1
CATSRDRTSGRAVNEQFF
TGTGCCACCAGCAGAGATCGCACTAGCGGGAGGGCCGTCAATGAGCAGTTCTTC
>NA|TRBV7-8|NA|TRBJ2-1
CASSPRVHDEQFF
TGTGCCAGCAGCCCCAGGGTACACGATGAGCAGTTCTTC
>TRBD2|TRBV4-2|once|TRBJ2-1
CASSREVAGYNEQFF
TGTGCCAGCAGCAGGGAGGTAGCGGGCTACAATGAGCAGTTCTTC
>NA|TRBV4-2|NA|TRBJ2-7
CASSQDSGYEQYF
TGTGCCAGCAGCCAAGATTCGGGCTACGAGCAGTACTTC
>NA|TRBV6-5|NA|TRBJ2-5
CASSYGETGGTQYF
TGTGCCAGCAGTTACGGGGAGACTGGGGGGACCCAGTACTTC
>NA|TRBV27|NA|TRBJ2-7
CASSSPQRVSYEQYF
TGTGCCAGCAGCTCCCCCCAGCGGGTCTCCTACGAGCAGTACTTC
>NA|TRBV4-1|NA|TRBJ2-7
CASSQGTSATYEQYF
TGCGCCAGCAGCCAAGGGACTTCGGCTACCTACGAGCAGTACTTC
>NA|TRBV5-1|few|TRBJ1-2
CASSLTAYGYTF
TGCGCCAGCAGCTTGACTGCTTATGGCTACACCTTC
>TRBD1|TRBV6-6|NA|TRBJ2-7
CASNFGTGVYEQYF
TGTGCCAGCAACTTCGGGACAGGGGTCTACGAGCAGTACTTC
>NA|TRBV28|NA|TRBJ2-1
CASSLTVGEQFF
TGTGCCAGCAGTTTGACGGTAGGTGAGCAGTTCTTC
>NA|TRBV7-8|NA|TRBJ1-3
CASSLRGGLSGNTIYF
TGTGCCAGCAGCCTAAGGGGGGGTTTATCTGGAAACACCATATATTTT
>NA|TRBV6-5|NA|TRBJ2-7
CASSYYAGGSYEQYF
TGTGCCAGCAGTTACTATGCTGGAGGCTCCTACGAGCAGTACTTC
>TRBD2|TRBV27|NA|TRBJ2-3
CASSVGRYGRDTQYF
TGTGCCAGCAGCGTCGGGAGGTATGGGCGAGATACGCAGTATTTT
>NA|TRBV2|NA|TRBJ2-1
CASSDLGNEQFF
TGTGCCAGCAGTGATTTGGGAAATGAGCAGTTCTTC
>TRBD2|TRBV5-1|NA|TRBJ2-3
CASSLVAGHTDTQYF
TGCGCCAGCAGCTTGGTAGCGGGGCACACAGATACGCAGTATTTT
>NA|TRBV27|NA|TRBJ2-3
CASSQTGTRLGLSTDTQYF
TGTGCCAGCAGTCAAACAGGGACCCGCCTGGGCCTCAGCACAGATACGCAGTATTTT
>TRBD1|TRBV29-1|NA|TRBJ1-1
CSVPSARGQNTEAFF
TGCAGCGTTCCCTCGGCGAGGGGGCAGAACACTGAAGCTTTCTTT
>TRBD2|TRBV6-6|NA|TRBJ2-2
CASSYGGGTGELFF
TGTGCCAGCAGTTACGGGGGGGGCACCGGGGAGCTGTTTTTT
>TRBD1|TRBV5-1|NA|TRBJ2-7
CASSYGQVASYEQYF
TGCGCCAGCAGCTACGGACAGGTGGCCTCCTACGAGCAGTACTTC
>NA|TRBV4-1|NA|TRBJ2-7
CASSQVHGAQYF
TGCGCCAGCAGCCAAGTCCATGGGGCGCAGTACTTC
>NA|TRBV7-2|NA|TRBJ2-3
CASSPGGDTQYF
TGTGCCAGCAGCCCCGGGGGAGATACGCAGTATTTT
>NA|TRBV19|few|TRBJ1-1
CASSEGSEGVTEAFF
TGTGCCAGTAGTGAGGGTTCCGAGGGGGTCACTGAAGCTTTCTTT
>TRBD1|TRBV7-9|NA|TRBJ2-7
CASSFAQGAQEQYF
TGTGCCAGCAGTTTCGCACAGGGGGCTCAAGAGCAGTACTTC
>TRBD1|TRBV11-2|NA|TRBJ2-2
CASSPRQGATGELFF
TGTGCCAGCAGCCCAAGACAGGGGGCGACCGGGGAGCTGTTTTTT
>TRBD2|TRBV11-2|NA|TRBJ2-3
CASSPGGGLGADTQYF
TGTGCCAGCAGCCCCGGGGGGGGGCTCGGCGCAGATACGCAGTATTTT
>TRBD1|TRBV6-5|NA|TRBJ1-2
CASSSSQGQGYTF
TGTGCCAGCAGTTCGTCACAGGGACAGGGCTACACCTTC